What follows describes a single T cell receptor beta chain. It lacks a known antigen. Nothing much larger sits one base from this clone, and base qualities are not available. This entry belongs to a study of blood T cell repertoires in COVID-19 (dated by TCRdb to between 2020 and 2021). Regarding the study in general: Samples from collaborators originated in the United States, Italy and Spain and spanned both the acute and convalescent phases of COVID-19. The prospective study material was composed of cDNA or gDNA derived from T cells, B-cell-depleted T cells, or PBMCs. Subjects who had been exposed to COVID-19, were actively infected with it, or had recovered from it provided the deeply sampled blood TCRbeta repertoires that made up the dataset. The repertoires were made available in a free public database intended to serve as a resource for research on the immune response to SARS-CoV-2. The samples were drawn from the first 160 participants of the ongoing ImmuneRACE study and from over a thousand subjects provided by 6 global collaborators. A de-identified subject ID, COVID-19 status, age in years and sex were almost always included in the sample metadata. Where HLA class I and class II types were available, the types were taken from metadata supplied by the sample provider, not from assay-based typing. The investigation overall reported the following: How much clinical and demographic metadata was included differed by source and by participant, and the metadata was provided uncurated.

Reading the germline V gene gives CDR1 ENHRY and CDR2 SYGVKD. V and J lose 3 bases and 5 bases, and a span of 16 bases separates them. From the cysteine up to the phenylalanine, the CDR3 has a length of 15 residues. The kept DNA is CDR3 alone, 45 bases in frame from the first base. Participants in the prospective study were enrolled through a virtual design, were aged about 18 to 90 years, and lived in 24 United States geographic areas. In the prospective study, participants were assigned to cohorts based on the clinical history participants reported in a screening survey and a study questionnaire. Recovered participants in ImmuneRACE Cohort 3 were defined by two consecutive negative NP/OP PCR tests, clearance by a healthcare professional, or resolution of symptoms. In the prospective study, whole blood, serum and a nasopharyngeal or oropharyngeal swab were collected from each participant by mobile phlebotomists. Over an approximately 2-month period, participants in the prospective study had the option of providing additional blood draws and questionnaires. Blood samples from the prospective study were shipped frozen or at room temperature prior to DNA extraction.

The immunoSEQ Assay, a bias-controlled multiplex PCR, was used to amplify TCRbeta CDR3 regions from genomic DNA. From the authors' description of their analysis: The number of nucleated cells in each sample was estimated by amplification of reference gene primers within the assay. To quantify the absolute abundance of each unique TCRbeta CDR3 rearrangement, sequence reads were collapsed and filtered. For each sample, productive Simpson clonality was calculated as the square root of Simpson's diversity index over productive rearrangements. TCRdb stores this immuneACCESS table with in-frame sequences only. Part of the clones is absent; in the studies checked, under half of the shortfall reflects unresolved V genes, and no reason is known for the rest. V, J and clone size reflect that table, while D and trimming were determined from the DNA. Counted in this sample were approximately 200,000 clones; roughly 80% of them appeared once. The ten largest clonotypes hold approximately 12% of the sample.

The receptor was derived from a man between 40 and 49 years old who had recovered from COVID-19. The chain links TRBV10-3 with TRBJ2-5; the D gene identity is not certain. Sequencing was done on a sample of PBMCs or T cells enriched from blood (not recorded which). The DNA reads as follows: TGTGCCATCAGTGACCGAAAAACCGCCGGGGAGACCCAGTACTTC. Translated, this is CAISDRKTAGETQYF.